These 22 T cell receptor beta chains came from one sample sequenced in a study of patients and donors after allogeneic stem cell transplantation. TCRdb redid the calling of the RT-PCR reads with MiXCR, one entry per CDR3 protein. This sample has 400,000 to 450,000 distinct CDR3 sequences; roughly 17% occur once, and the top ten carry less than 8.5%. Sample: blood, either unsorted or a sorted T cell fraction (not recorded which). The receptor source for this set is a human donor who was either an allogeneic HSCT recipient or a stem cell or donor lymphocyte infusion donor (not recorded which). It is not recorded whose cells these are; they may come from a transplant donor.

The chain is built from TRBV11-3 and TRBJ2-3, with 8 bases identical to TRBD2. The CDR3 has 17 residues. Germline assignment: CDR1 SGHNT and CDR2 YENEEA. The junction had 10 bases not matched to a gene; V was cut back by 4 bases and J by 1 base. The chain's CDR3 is CASSSPSGGLGTDTQYF. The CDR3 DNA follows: TGTGCCAGCAGCTCCCCAAGCGGGGGACTTGGCACAGATACGCAGTATTTT.

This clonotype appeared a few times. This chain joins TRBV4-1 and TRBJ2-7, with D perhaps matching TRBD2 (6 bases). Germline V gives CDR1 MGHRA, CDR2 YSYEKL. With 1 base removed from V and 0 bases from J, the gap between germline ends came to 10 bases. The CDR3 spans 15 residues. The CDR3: CASSQVASVSYEQYF. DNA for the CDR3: TGCGCCAGCAGCCAAGTAGCTAGCGTCTCCTACGAGCAGTACTTC.

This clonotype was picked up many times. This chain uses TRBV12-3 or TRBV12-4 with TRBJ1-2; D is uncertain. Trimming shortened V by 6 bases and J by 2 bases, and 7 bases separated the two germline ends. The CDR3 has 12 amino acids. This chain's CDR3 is CASSLRNYGYTF. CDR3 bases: TGTGCCAGCAGCCTACGCAACTATGGCTACACCTTC.

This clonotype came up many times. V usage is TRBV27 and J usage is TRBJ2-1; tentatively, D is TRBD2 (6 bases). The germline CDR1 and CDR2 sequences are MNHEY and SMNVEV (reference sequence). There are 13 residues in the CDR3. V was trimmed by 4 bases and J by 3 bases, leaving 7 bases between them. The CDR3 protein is CASSYGGYNEQFF. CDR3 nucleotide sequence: TGTGCCAGCAGTTACGGGGGCTACAATGAGCAGTTCTTC.

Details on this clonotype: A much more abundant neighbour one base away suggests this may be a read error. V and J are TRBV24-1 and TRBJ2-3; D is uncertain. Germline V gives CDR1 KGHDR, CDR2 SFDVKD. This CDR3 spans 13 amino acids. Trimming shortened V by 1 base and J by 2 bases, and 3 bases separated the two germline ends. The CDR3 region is CATSDFNTDTQYF. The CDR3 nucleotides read TGTGCCACCAGTGATTTTAACACAGATACGCAGTATTTT.

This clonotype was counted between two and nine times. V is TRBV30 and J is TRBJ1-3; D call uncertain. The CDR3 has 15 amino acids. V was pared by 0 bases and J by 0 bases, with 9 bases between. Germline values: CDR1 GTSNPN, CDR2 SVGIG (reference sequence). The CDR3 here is CAWSVNRRSGNTIYF. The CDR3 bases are TGTGCCTGGAGTGTTAACCGACGCTCTGGAAACACCATATATTTT.

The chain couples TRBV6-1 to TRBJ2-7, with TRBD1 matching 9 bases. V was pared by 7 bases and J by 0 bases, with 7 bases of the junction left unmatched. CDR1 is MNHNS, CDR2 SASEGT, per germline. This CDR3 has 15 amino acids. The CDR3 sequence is CASKRTGVSSYEQYF. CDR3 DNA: TGTGCCAGCAAACGGACAGGGGTCAGCTCCTACGAGCAGTACTTC.

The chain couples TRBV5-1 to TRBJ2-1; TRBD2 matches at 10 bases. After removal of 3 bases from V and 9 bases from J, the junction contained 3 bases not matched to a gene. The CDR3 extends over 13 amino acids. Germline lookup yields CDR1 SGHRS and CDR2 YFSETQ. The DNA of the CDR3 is TGCGCCAGCAGCTCGGGACTAGCGTTTGAGCAGTTCTTC. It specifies CASSSGLAFEQFF.

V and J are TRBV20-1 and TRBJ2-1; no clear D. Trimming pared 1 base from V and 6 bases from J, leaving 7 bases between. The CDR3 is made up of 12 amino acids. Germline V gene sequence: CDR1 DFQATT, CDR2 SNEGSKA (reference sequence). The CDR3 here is CSARAGSNEQFF. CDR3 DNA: TGCAGTGCTAGAGCTGGGTCCAATGAGCAGTTCTTC.

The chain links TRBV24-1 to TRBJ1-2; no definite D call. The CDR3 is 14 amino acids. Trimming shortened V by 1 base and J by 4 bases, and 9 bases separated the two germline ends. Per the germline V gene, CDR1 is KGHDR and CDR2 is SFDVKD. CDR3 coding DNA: TGTGCCACCAGTGATTTATCGTCGGCCTATGGCTACACCTTC. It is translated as CATSDLSSAYGYTF.

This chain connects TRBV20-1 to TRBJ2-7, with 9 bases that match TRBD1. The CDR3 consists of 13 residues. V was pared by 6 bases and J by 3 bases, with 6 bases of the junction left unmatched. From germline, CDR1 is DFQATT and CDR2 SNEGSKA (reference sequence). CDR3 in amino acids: CSALTGQGYEQYF. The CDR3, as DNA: TGCAGTGCCCTCACGGGACAGGGCTACGAGCAGTACTTC.

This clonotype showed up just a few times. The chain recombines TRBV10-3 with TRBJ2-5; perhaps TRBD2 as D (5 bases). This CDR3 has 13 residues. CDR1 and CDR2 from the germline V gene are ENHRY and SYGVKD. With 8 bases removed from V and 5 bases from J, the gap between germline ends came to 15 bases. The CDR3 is CAIGLEFRETQYF. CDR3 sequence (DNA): TGTGCCATCGGACTGGAGTTCCGGGAGACCCAGTACTTC.

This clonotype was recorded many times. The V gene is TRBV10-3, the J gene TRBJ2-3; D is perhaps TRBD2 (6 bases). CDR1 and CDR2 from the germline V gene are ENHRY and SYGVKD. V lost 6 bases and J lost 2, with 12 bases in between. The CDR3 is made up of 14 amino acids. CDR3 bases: TGTGCCATCAGGATTGGCGGGGACACAGATACGCAGTATTTT. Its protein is CAIRIGGDTDTQYF.

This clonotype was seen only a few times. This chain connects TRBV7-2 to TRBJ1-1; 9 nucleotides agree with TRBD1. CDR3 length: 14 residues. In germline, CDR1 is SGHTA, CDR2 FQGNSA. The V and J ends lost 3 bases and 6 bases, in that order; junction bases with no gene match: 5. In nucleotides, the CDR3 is TGTGCCAGCAGCTTCTCGGGACAGGGCCCTGAAGCTTTCTTT. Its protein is CASSFSGQGPEAFF.

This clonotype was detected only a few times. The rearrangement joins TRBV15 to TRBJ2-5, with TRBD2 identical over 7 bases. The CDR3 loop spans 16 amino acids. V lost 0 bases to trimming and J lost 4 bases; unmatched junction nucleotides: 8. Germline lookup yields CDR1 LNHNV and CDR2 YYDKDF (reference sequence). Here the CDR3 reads CATSRDRRGIGETQYF. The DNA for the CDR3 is TGTGCCACCAGCAGAGATAGGCGGGGGATTGGAGAGACCCAGTACTTC.

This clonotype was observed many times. CDR3 sequence reads: CASSLTGNEQFF. The CDR3 nucleotides are TGCGCCAGCAGCTTGACAGGCAATGAGCAGTTCTTC. The rearrangement uses TRBV5-1 and TRBJ2-1, with D maybe TRBD1 (5 bases). V was pared by 1 base and J by 6 bases, with 5 bases between. In germline, CDR1 is SGHRS, CDR2 YFSETQ. This CDR3 has 12 residues.

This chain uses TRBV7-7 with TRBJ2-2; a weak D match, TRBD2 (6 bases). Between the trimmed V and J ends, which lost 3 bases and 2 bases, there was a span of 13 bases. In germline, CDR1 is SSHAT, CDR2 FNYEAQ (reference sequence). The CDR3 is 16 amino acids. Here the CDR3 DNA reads TGTGCCAGCAGCTTGGCTAGCGCTAAAAACACCGGGGAGCTGTTTTTT. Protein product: CASSLASAKNTGELFF.

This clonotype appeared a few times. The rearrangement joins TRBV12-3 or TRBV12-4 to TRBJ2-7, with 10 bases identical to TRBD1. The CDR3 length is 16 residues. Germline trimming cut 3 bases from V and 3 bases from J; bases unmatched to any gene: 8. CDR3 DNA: TGTGCCAGCAGTTTTTATAGGACAGGGGGAATCTACGAGCAGTACTTC. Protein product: CASSFYRTGGIYEQYF.

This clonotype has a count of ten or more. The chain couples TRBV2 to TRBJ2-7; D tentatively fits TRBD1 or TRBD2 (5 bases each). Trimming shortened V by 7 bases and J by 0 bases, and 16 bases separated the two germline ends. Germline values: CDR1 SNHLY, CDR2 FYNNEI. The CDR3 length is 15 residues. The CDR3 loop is CASIKGTFSSYEQYF. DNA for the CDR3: TGTGCCAGCATCAAAGGGACGTTCAGCTCCTACGAGCAGTACTTC.

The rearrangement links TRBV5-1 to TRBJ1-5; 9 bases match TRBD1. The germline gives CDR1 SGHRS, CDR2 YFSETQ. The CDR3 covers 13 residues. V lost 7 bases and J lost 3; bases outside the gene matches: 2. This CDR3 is CASRQGDNQPQHF. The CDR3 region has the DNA TGCGCCAGCCGACAGGGGGACAATCAGCCCCAGCATTTT.

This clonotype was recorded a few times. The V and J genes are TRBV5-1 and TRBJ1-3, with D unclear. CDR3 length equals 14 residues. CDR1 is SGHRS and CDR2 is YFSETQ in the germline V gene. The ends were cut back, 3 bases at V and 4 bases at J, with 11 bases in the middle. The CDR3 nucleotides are TGCGCCAGCAGCTCGAAGGAGCCGGGAAACACCATATATTTT. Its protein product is CASSSKEPGNTIYF.

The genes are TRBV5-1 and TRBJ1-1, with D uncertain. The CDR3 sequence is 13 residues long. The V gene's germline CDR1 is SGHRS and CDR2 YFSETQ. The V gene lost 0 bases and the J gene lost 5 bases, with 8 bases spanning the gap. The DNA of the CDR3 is TGCGCCAGCAGCTTGGGTAGGGCTACTGAAGCTTTCTTT. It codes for CASSLGRATEAFF. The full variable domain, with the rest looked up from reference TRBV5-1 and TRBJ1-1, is KAGVTQTPRYLIKTRGQQVTLSCSPISGHRSVSWYQQTPGQGLQFLFEYFSETQRNKGNFPGRFSGRQFSNSRSEMNVSTLELGDSALYLCASSLGRATEAFFGQGTRLTVV.